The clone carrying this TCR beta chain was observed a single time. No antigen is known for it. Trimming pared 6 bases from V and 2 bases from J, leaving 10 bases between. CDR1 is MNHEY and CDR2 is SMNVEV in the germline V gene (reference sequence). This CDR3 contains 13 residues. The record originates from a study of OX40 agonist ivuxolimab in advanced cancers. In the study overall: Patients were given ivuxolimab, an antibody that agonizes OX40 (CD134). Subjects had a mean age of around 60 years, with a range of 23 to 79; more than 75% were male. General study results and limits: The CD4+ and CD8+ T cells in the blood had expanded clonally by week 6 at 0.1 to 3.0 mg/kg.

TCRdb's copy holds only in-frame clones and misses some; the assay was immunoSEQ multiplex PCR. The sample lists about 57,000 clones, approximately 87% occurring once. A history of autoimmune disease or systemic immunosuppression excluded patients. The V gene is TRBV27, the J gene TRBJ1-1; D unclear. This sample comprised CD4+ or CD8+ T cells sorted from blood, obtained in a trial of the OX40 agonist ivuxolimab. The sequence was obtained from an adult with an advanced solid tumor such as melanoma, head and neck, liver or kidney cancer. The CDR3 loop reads CASSSKANTEAFF. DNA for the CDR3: TGTGCCAGCAGCTCCAAGGCAAACACTGAAGCTTTCTTT.